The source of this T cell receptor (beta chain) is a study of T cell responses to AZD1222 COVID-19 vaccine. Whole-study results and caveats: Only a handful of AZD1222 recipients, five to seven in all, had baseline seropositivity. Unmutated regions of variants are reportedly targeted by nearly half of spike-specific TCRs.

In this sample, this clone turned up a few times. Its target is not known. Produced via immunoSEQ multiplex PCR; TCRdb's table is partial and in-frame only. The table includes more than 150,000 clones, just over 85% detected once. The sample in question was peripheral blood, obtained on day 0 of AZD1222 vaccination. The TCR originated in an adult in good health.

CDR3 bases: TGTGCCTGGAGTGTCCGGGCGGGCCGAGGAGCGTACGAGCAGTACTTC. Its translation is CAWSVRAGRGAYEQYF. The J gene is TRBJ2-7, the V gene TRBV30; a weak D match, TRBD2 (5 bases). CDR3 length equals 16 residues. Per the germline V gene, CDR1 is GTSNPN and CDR2 is SVGIG (reference sequence). The ends were cut back, 0 bases at V and 4 bases at J, with 19 bases in the middle.